This T cell receptor beta chain was found in a study of cytomegalovirus exposure and HLA in healthy donors. Study-level background: For the roughly 400 genotyped donors, around 76% fell within the Caucasian-associated ancestry cluster.

Study results and limitations: Researchers catalogued 164 TCR beta chains as cytomegalovirus-associated.

CDR1 is SNHLY and CDR2 is FYNNEI in the germline V gene. V was trimmed by 7 bases and J by 8 bases, leaving 17 bases between them. This CDR3 has 14 residues. This clone has only a few counts. Its cognate antigen is unknown. The PCR used 60 Vbeta and 13 Jbeta primers. Authors' data handling: An analysis performed later counted around 80 million unique TCR beta chains (roughly 11 million of them shared). Data came from immunoSEQ multiplex PCR; TCRdb stores just in-frame clones and leaves some out. The D gene and trimming were derived from the DNA, and the V and J assignments and clone size from that table. Here the sample spans about 140,000 clones, around 75% being singletons.

The TCR was taken from a woman aged 25 to 39 in good health and CMV-seronegative. The chain employs TRBV2 and TRBJ1-4; no reliable D call. The sample taken for sequencing was PBMCs. Here the CDR3 DNA reads TGTGCCAGCAAAGCAGGAACGGTCGGCGAAAAACTGTTTTTT. Translating gives CASKAGTVGEKLFF.